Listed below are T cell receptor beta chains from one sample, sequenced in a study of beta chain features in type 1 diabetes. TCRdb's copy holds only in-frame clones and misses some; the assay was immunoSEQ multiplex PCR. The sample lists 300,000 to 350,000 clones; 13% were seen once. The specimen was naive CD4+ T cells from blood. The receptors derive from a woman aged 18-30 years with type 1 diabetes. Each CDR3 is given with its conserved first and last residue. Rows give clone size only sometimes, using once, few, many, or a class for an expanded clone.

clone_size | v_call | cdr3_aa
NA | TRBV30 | CAWSVRTGRGYTF
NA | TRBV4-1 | CASSHARDKNIQYF
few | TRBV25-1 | CASSEWGVAGANVLTF
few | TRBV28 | CASRLGGGGDYGYTF
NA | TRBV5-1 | CASSLADITDTQYF
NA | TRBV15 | CATSSRRGAGGGEQYF
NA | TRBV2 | CASTSRDRTYGYTF
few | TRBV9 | CASSVRDREAGELFF
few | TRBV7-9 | CASSLVGEQFF
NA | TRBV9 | CASSDPRGEQFF
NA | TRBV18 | CASSPATGNTEAFF
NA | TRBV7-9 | CASSLGPRDNEKLFF
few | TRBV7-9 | CASSLMGGQETQYF
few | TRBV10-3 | CAISTPGQGQFF
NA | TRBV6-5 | CASSPPGRGETQYF
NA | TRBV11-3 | CASSPERETQYF
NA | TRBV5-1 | CASRRDTDTGELFF
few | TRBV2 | CASSERQATLAKNIQYF
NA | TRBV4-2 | CASSQVKGAAGYTF
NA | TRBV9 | CASSATGAQETQYF
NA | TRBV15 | CATSRAYGGEDTGELFF
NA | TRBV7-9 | CASSLLSSGRGTYNEQFF
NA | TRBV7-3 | CASTPGPGNTEAFF
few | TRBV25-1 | CASSDPGQGLYGYTF
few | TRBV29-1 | CSAGQGDYEQYF
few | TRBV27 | CASRPGQGYSGTEAFF
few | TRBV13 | CASSELAPYNEQFF
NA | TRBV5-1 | CASSLVAGPRTDTQYF
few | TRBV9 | CASSTHISGPGATDTQYF
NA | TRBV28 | CASSLSRVSSDTQYF
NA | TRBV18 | CASSMSEDYGYTF